What follows are 28 T cell receptor beta chains derived from one specimen sequenced in a study of shared clonotypes between healthy human individuals. Profiled with immunoSEQ multiplex PCR; TCRdb holds only in-frame clones, not every one. The sample includes about 2.1 million clones, 80% to 95% of them seen just once. Only CD45RO-negative cells positively selected for CCR7 counted as naive CD8 cells, so terminally differentiated effector memory CD45RA+ cells were excluded. Sequences were obtained from naive CD8+ T cells from PBMCs. Receptor source: a man between 18 and 35 years old in good health. Some clones in this sample may be carry-over from other donors' samples.

The V call is TRBV13, the J call TRBJ1-2; a possible D gene is TRBD1 (6 bases). CDR1 PRHDT and CDR2 FYEKMQ come from the germline V gene (reference sequence). Trimming pared 5 bases from V and 8 bases from J, leaving 15 bases between. This CDR3 contains 13 residues. The CDR3 DNA reads as TGTGCCAGCAGCGCCACAGGGACGGGAGGCTACACCTTC. Translated: CASSATGTGGYTF. Based on the CDR3 plus reference TRBV13 and TRBJ1-2, the full variable domain is AAGVIQSPRHLIKEKRETATLKCYPIPRHDTVYWYQQGPGQDPQFLISFYEKMQSDKGSIPDRFSAQQFSDYHSELNMSSLELGDSALYFCASSATGTGGYTFGSGTRLTVV.

This clone was detected once. The genes are TRBV7-2 and TRBJ1-2; no clear D. Between the trimmed V and J ends, which lost 6 bases and 4 bases, there was a span of 9 bases. Per germline, CDR1 SGHTA and CDR2 FQGNSA. The CDR3 extends over 12 amino acids. CDR3 DNA: TGTGCCAGCAGGCGTAGATCCTATGGCTACACCTTC. Its protein is CASRRRSYGYTF.

The chain combines TRBV7-9 with TRBJ1-1, with a possible D match to TRBD1 (6 bases). V lost 5 bases and J lost 6, with 22 bases in between. This CDR3 spans 16 amino acids. Germline assignment: CDR1 SEHNR and CDR2 FQNEAQ (reference sequence). CDR3 region: CASSPPTGSLVAEAFF. The CDR3 nucleotides are TGTGCCAGCAGCCCCCCGACAGGTTCTCTCGTGGCTGAAGCTTTCTTT.

The V call is TRBV2, the J call TRBJ2-7, with 12 positions matching TRBD2. Germline V gene lookup returns CDR1 SNHLY and CDR2 FYNNEI. J gave up 6 bases and V 2 bases, and 14 bases lay outside the gene matches. There are 18 residues in the CDR3. The chain's CDR3 is CASSEWELAGGPPAEQYF. In nucleotides, the CDR3 is TGTGCCAGCAGTGAATGGGAGCTAGCGGGAGGGCCCCCCGCCGAGCAGTACTTC.

V and J are TRBV9 and TRBJ2-5; TRBD1 matches at 9 bases. Losses at the gene ends were 5 bases for V and 4 bases for J; bases not matched to a gene: 3. The CDR3 has 13 residues. From germline, CDR1 is SGDLS and CDR2 YYNGEE. The CDR3: CASRGQGRETQYF. The CDR3 DNA reads TGTGCCAGCAGGGGACAGGGCCGAGAGACCCAGTACTTC.

The genes are TRBV11-2 and TRBJ2-3, with TRBD2 matching 9 bases. Trimming at V came to 2 bases and at J to 4 bases, leaving 7 bases not matched to a gene. This CDR3 spans 16 amino acids. The V gene's germline CDR1 is SGHAT and CDR2 FQNNGV. CDR3 DNA sequence: TGTGCCAGCAGCTTATGGTTGCGGGAGGGGCCAGATACGCAGTATTTT. This gives the protein CASSLWLREGPDTQYF. Complete variable domain (other parts from reference TRBV11-2 and TRBJ2-3): EAGVAQSPRYKIIEKRQSVAFWCNPISGHATLYWYQQILGQGPKLLIQFQNNGVVDDSQLPKDRFSAERLKGVDSTLKIQPAKLEDSAVYLCASSLWLREGPDTQYFGPGTRLTVL.

V gene TRBV28 combines with J gene TRBJ2-5; the D is unclear. The germline V gene encodes CDR1 MDHEN and CDR2 SYDVKM. The CDR3 totals 14 residues. V lost 2 bases, J lost 2 bases, and 9 bases lay in between. CDR3 DNA: TGTGCCAGCAGTTTACCAGCAGAACAAGAGACCCAGTACTTC. This encodes CASSLPAEQETQYF.

The chain combines TRBV6-1 with TRBJ1-4; perhaps TRBD1 as D (6 bases). The CDR3 length is 14 residues. Looked up from germline, CDR1 is MNHNS and CDR2 is SASEGT. The ends were cut back, 8 bases at V and 5 bases at J, with 15 bases in the middle. For the CDR3, the DNA is TGTGCCAGCGCTCGATGGACAGTGAATGAAAAACTGTTTTTT. Its translation is CASARWTVNEKLFF.

J is TRBJ2-1 and V is TRBV7-9; 7 positions agree with TRBD2. V was clipped by 4 bases and J by 8 bases; unmatched bases: 14. The CDR3 sequence is 16 residues long. Germline V CDR1 and CDR2: SEHNR, FQNEAQ (reference sequence). The CDR3 region is CASSCYGRECGDEQFF. CDR3 nucleotides: TGTGCCAGCAGCTGTTATGGGCGGGAGTGCGGGGATGAGCAGTTCTTC.

DNA of the CDR3: TGTGCCAGCAGTTTTTCTGAAGGGGGTTTTTACAGATACACCTTC. Its translation: CASSFSEGGFYRYTF. The chain uses TRBV27 and TRBJ1-2, with TRBD1 as a possible D gene (6 bases). Germline CDR1 MNHEY, CDR2 SMNVEV (reference sequence). V was clipped by 3 bases and J by 11 bases, with 22 bases between them. There are 15 residues in the CDR3.

This chain connects TRBV28 to TRBJ1-5; D is unclear. The CDR3 has 16 residues. Trimming shortened V by 5 bases and J by 0 bases, and 14 bases separated the two germline ends. Germline CDR1 reads MDHEN; CDR2 reads SYDVKM. CDR3 protein: CASSIRRNYSNQPQHF. As DNA, the CDR3 is TGTGCCAGCAGTATCAGACGGAATTATAGCAATCAGCCCCAGCATTTT.

The chain employs TRBV19 and TRBJ2-1; D perhaps matches TRBD1 (6 bases). There are 15 residues in the CDR3. V dropped 5 bases and J dropped 4 bases, with 15 bases sitting between them. The germline gives CDR1 LNHDA, CDR2 SQIVND (reference sequence). The CDR3 reads CASSARRDKYNEQFF. The CDR3, as DNA: TGTGCCAGTAGTGCCCGCCGGGACAAGTACAATGAGCAGTTCTTC.

The chain employs TRBV5-8 and TRBJ1-1; no clear D gene. The V gene lost 2 bases and the J gene lost 1 base, with 15 bases spanning the gap. In germline, CDR1 is SGHTS, CDR2 YDEGEE. The CDR3 covers 16 residues. The CDR3 nucleotides are TGTGCCAGCAGCTTCCCCCCCAAACACTGGAACACTGAAGCTTTCTTT. Protein: CASSFPPKHWNTEAFF.

The chain uses TRBV4-3 and TRBJ2-1, with no clear D. This CDR3 region has 16 residues. Germline V gives CDR1 LGHNA, CDR2 YSLEER. V shed 0 bases and J shed 1 base, with 10 bases lying between them. CDR3 coding DNA: TGCGCCAGCAGCCAAGATCTAATAGGGTCCTACAATGAGCAGTTCTTC. This encodes CASSQDLIGSYNEQFF.

A note on this clone: The sample contains more than one DNA sequence encoding this CDR3. This rearrangement joins TRBV13 to TRBJ2-7; D gene ambiguous. The CDR3 totals 13 residues. CDR1 PRHDT and CDR2 FYEKMQ come from the germline V gene (reference sequence). With 5 bases removed from V and 0 bases from J, the gap between germline ends came to 8 bases. CDR3 nucleotides: TGTGCCAGCAGCCCCAGAAGCTCCTACGAGCAGTACTTC. Translating gives CASSPRSSYEQYF.

The chain joins TRBV7-3 to TRBJ2-5; D gene ambiguous. With 1 base removed from V and 5 bases from J, the gap between germline ends came to 11 bases. Germline CDR1 and CDR2: SGHTA and FQGTGA. This CDR3 is 14 amino acids long. In DNA, the CDR3 is TGTGCCAGCAGCTTAAAAGGACCCAGGGAGACCCAGTACTTC. Translating gives CASSLKGPRETQYF.

The chain has TRBV7-9 and TRBJ2-7; D remains ambiguous. This CDR3 contains 15 residues. Germline assignment: CDR1 SEHNR and CDR2 FQNEAQ (reference sequence). Trimming took 5 bases from V and 2 from J, leaving 16 bases between them. Written as DNA, the CDR3 is TGTGCCAGCAGCAATTGGAACTTATCCCCCTACGAGCAGTACTTC. Protein sequence: CASSNWNLSPYEQYF.

The chain links TRBV19 to TRBJ2-1, with D hard to call. This CDR3 is built from 16 residues. V was shortened by 5 bases and J by 0 bases, with 14 bases between the two germline ends. The germline CDR1 and CDR2 sequences are LNHDA and SQIVND (reference sequence). The CDR3 reads CASSPPRVRSYNEQFF. The CDR3, as DNA: TGTGCCAGTAGTCCGCCGAGAGTCCGCTCCTACAATGAGCAGTTCTTC.

This chain links TRBV6-1 with TRBJ1-1; D might be TRBD1 (6 bases). V was trimmed by 6 bases and J by 0 bases, leaving 14 bases between them. Germline CDR1 MNHNS, CDR2 SASEGT. CDR3 length equals 15 residues. The chain's CDR3 is CASSLWTVMNTEAFF. Written as DNA, the CDR3 is TGTGCCAGCAGCCTCTGGACAGTCATGAACACTGAAGCTTTCTTT.

In this sample, this clone turned up once. V usage is TRBV19 and J usage is TRBJ2-7, with a tentative D call TRBD2 (5 bases). CDR3 length equals 16 residues. The germline gives CDR1 LNHDA, CDR2 SQIVND (reference sequence). Trimming shortened V by 0 bases and J by 6 bases, and 18 bases separated the two germline ends. CDR3 region: CASSIDHEGWAGEQYF. The CDR3 coding sequence is TGTGCCAGTAGTATAGATCATGAGGGTTGGGCTGGCGAGCAGTACTTC.

As concerns this clone: The same CDR3 also results from other DNA sequences found in this sample. This chain connects TRBV7-9 to TRBJ2-1; D may be TRBD1 or TRBD2 (5 bases each). The CDR3 runs 12 residues. The ends were cut back, 3 bases at V and 8 bases at J, with 8 bases in the middle. Looked up from germline, CDR1 is SEHNR and CDR2 is FQNEAQ (reference sequence). CDR3 sequence reads: CASSFRGDEQFF. The CDR3 nucleotides are TGTGCCAGCAGCTTTAGAGGGGATGAGCAGTTCTTC.

This rearrangement joins TRBV5-1 to TRBJ2-3, with 10 bases that match TRBD1. J was trimmed by 0 bases and V by 4 bases; bases with no gene match: 5. Per the germline V gene, CDR1 is SGHRS and CDR2 is YFSETQ. The CDR3 sequence is 16 residues long. The CDR3 reads CASSPDRGLSTDTQYF. The CDR3 coding sequence is TGCGCCAGCAGCCCTGACAGGGGGCTGAGCACAGATACGCAGTATTTT.

V gene TRBV6-5 combines with J gene TRBJ1-3; D not certain. The V gene's germline CDR1 is MNHEY and CDR2 SVGAGI. This CDR3 has 14 residues. Trimming shortened V by 6 bases and J by 0 bases, and 9 bases separated the two germline ends. CDR3 protein: CASSPAYSGNTIYF. The CDR3, as DNA: TGTGCCAGCAGCCCCGCCTACTCTGGAAACACCATATATTTT.

The J gene is TRBJ1-1, the V gene TRBV6-4, with D possibly TRBD1 on 6 matching bases. The CDR3 is 15 amino acids. Trimming stripped 3 bases from V and 11 bases from J, with 22 bases between. Germline CDR1 and CDR2: MRHNA and SNTAGT. DNA for the CDR3: TGTGCCAGCAGTGAAGTCGCAGGGGCGACCCTTGGTGCTTTCTTT. It translates to CASSEVAGATLGAFF.

The V call is TRBV6-6, the J call TRBJ2-7, with 7 bases matching TRBD1. Looked up from germline, CDR1 is MNHNY and CDR2 is SVGAGI (reference sequence). The length of the CDR3 is 15 residues. V shed 6 bases, J shed 0 bases, and the junction held 8 bases outside the gene matches. The CDR3 region is CASSPGQENSYEQYF. DNA of the CDR3: TGTGCCAGCAGCCCCGGACAGGAAAACTCCTACGAGCAGTACTTC.

The chain joins TRBV27 to TRBJ2-3, with 9 bases aligning to TRBD1. The V segment lost 4 bases and the J segment 2 bases; nucleotides outside the gene matches: 4. Germline loops: CDR1 MNHEY, CDR2 SMNVEV (reference sequence). The CDR3 has 15 residues. The CDR3 DNA is TGTGCCAGCAGTTGGGGACAGGGTTTCACAGATACGCAGTATTTT. It specifies CASSWGQGFTDTQYF.

The rearrangement uses TRBV9 and TRBJ2-3; 10 bases match TRBD2. V shed 4 bases, J shed 4 bases, and the junction held 6 bases outside the gene matches. The CDR3 has 15 residues. From germline, CDR1 is SGDLS and CDR2 YYNGEE. As DNA, the CDR3 is TGTGCCAGCAGCACCGGGACTAGCGTCCCAGATACGCAGTATTTT. It is translated as CASSTGTSVPDTQYF.

The rearrangement uses TRBV7-8 and TRBJ2-5; D remains ambiguous. In germline, CDR1 is SGHVS, CDR2 FQNEAQ. This CDR3 is 15 amino acids long. Between the trimmed V and J ends, which lost 1 base and 2 bases, there was a span of 11 bases. The CDR3 region is CASSLEVGPQETQYF. The CDR3 DNA sequence: TGTGCCAGCAGCTTAGAGGTCGGACCTCAAGAGACCCAGTACTTC.